This T cell receptor (beta chain) was sequenced during a study of CD8 T cells in ankylosing spondylitis. General study results and limits: Matched synovial fluid from ankylosing spondylitis patients was reported to be enriched for disease-linked clones. A motif of fewer than ten highly homologous TCR beta variants was seen as apparently characteristic of ankylosing spondylitis blood. Reports of some motif variants in reactive arthritis synovial fluid and blood predate this one.

This clonotype was observed a few times. Its antigen remains unknown. The ends lost 5 bases at V and 4 bases at J; junction bases unmatched: 5. CDR3 size: 14 residues. Germline V CDR1 and CDR2: SGHTA, FQGTGA. TCRdb redid the calling of the 5' RACE reads with MiXCR, one entry per CDR3 protein. The repertoire holds 670,000 or so distinct CDR3 sequences, with roughly 19% as singletons. The chain employs TRBV7-3 and TRBJ1-1, with 9 bases lining up with TRBD1. This TCR was recovered from a male donor with ankylosing spondylitis. Sequences were obtained from blood, either unsorted or a sorted T cell fraction (not recorded which). The CDR3: CASSDTGGVTEAFF. In DNA form, the CDR3 reads TGTGCCAGCAGCGATACAGGGGGCGTCACTGAAGCTTTCTTT.